One sample yielded the 23 T cell receptor beta chains listed below, sequenced in a study of CD8 T cells in ankylosing spondylitis. Study outcomes and limitations: Seven to nine highly homologous variants made up a TCR beta motif, and this motif appeared characteristic of ankylosing spondylitis blood.

TCRdb re-called the 5' RACE reads through MiXCR, storing one row per CDR3 protein. The sample lists around 490,000 distinct CDR3 sequences; roughly 5% were seen once. No antigens are known for them. The sample was blood, either unsorted or a sorted T cell fraction (not recorded which). The receptor set was obtained from a male donor with ankylosing spondylitis.

This clonotype has only a few counts. This chain uses TRBV5-1 with TRBJ2-5; the D gene could be TRBD1 or TRBD2 (5 bases each). Trimming removed 0 bases from V and 5 bases from J, with 14 bases in between. The CDR3 runs 15 residues. Looked up from germline, CDR1 is SGHRS and CDR2 is YFSETQ. CDR3 residues: CASSLEAPREETQYF. The CDR3, as DNA: TGCGCCAGCAGCTTGGAAGCGCCCAGGGAGGAGACCCAGTACTTC.

This clonotype has ten or more counts. The J gene is TRBJ2-7, the V gene TRBV20-1, with TRBD1 identical over 9 bases. J was trimmed by 9 bases and V by 5 bases; bases with no gene match: 8. Germline V gene lookup returns CDR1 DFQATT and CDR2 SNEGSKA (reference sequence). The CDR3 spans 12 residues. CDR3 in amino acids: CSALGQGVAQYF. The CDR3 DNA reads as TGCAGTGCTCTGGGACAGGGCGTAGCGCAGTACTTC.

This clonotype was recorded many times. This chain joins TRBV6-6 and TRBJ1-5; 9 bases match TRBD1. Germline V gene lookup returns CDR1 MNHNY and CDR2 SVGAGI (reference sequence). CDR3 length: 13 amino acids. V was clipped by 5 bases and J by 6 bases; unmatched bases: 2. The CDR3 region is CASSDRGGQPQHF. The CDR3 DNA sequence: TGTGCCAGCAGTGACAGGGGGGGTCAGCCCCAGCATTTT.

This clonotype showed up many times. CDR3 bases: TGTGCCAGCAGCTCATGGCGGGCCGAAGCTTTCTTT. This translates into CASSSWRAEAFF. The chain has TRBV7-2 and TRBJ1-1; the D is unclear. V was pared by 4 bases and J by 8 bases, with 11 bases between. Per the germline V gene, CDR1 is SGHTA and CDR2 is FQGNSA. The CDR3 runs to 12 residues.

This clonotype was observed many times. The V call is TRBV6-1, the J call TRBJ1-2; 9 bases map to TRBD1. CDR3 length: 14 residues. CDR1 is MNHNS and CDR2 is SASEGT in the germline V gene. The junction had 9 bases not matched to a gene; V was cut back by 8 bases and J by 5 bases. CDR3 in amino acids: CASALQGALYGYTF. The CDR3 region has the DNA TGTGCCAGCGCTTTACAGGGGGCTCTGTATGGCTACACCTTC.

This clonotype was counted many times. This chain connects TRBV7-9 to TRBJ2-1, with 9 positions matching TRBD2. The CDR3 loop spans 16 amino acids. Germline loops: CDR1 SEHNR, CDR2 FQNEAQ (reference sequence). V lost 2 bases, J lost 1 base, and 3 bases stayed unmatched. CDR3 DNA sequence: TGTGCCAGCAGCTTAAGTCTAGCGGGATCCTACAATGAGCAGTTCTTC. Its protein product is CASSLSLAGSYNEQFF.

This clonotype showed up many times. Here the CDR3 DNA reads TGTGCCAGCAGTTTCACCGGGACCACCTACGAGCAGTACTTC. Amino acid sequence: CASSFTGTTYEQYF. The rearrangement joins TRBV28 to TRBJ2-7; D may be TRBD1 or TRBD2 (5 bases each). The CDR3 has 14 amino acids. The ends were cut back, 3 bases at V and 2 bases at J, with 11 bases in the middle. Germline lookup yields CDR1 MDHEN and CDR2 SYDVKM.

This clonotype showed up many times. This chain uses TRBV7-2 with TRBJ2-1; D possibly uses TRBD1 or TRBD2 (5 bases each). V was trimmed by 6 bases and J by 8 bases, leaving 14 bases between them. The CDR3 contains 13 residues. CDR1 SGHTA and CDR2 FQGNSA come from the germline V gene. DNA of the CDR3: TGTGCCAGCAGGCCGGGACCAGGCTATGAGCAGTTCTTC. Its translation is CASRPGPGYEQFF.

In its sample, this clonotype was seen many times. V gene TRBV7-9 combines with J gene TRBJ1-2; the match to TRBD1 covers 8 bases. Germline CDR1 SEHNR, CDR2 FQNEAQ (reference sequence). V was clipped by 5 bases and J by 6 bases; unmatched bases: 5. The CDR3 is 13 amino acids. The CDR3, as DNA: TGTGCCAGCAGCCACGGACAGGGTGATGGCTACACCTTC. Its translation: CASSHGQGDGYTF.

This clonotype has only a few counts. The CDR3 loop reads CASSGDRGWEQYF. CDR3 bases: TGTGCCAGCAGTGGAGACAGGGGGTGGGAGCAGTACTTC. The chain joins TRBV27 to TRBJ2-7, with TRBD1 matching 9 bases. This CDR3 region has 13 residues. Unmatched junction bases numbered 6, after V lost 5 bases and J lost 7 bases. CDR1 MNHEY and CDR2 SMNVEV come from the germline V gene (reference sequence).

This clonotype was counted at least ten times. This rearrangement joins TRBV18 to TRBJ2-7; D gene ambiguous. Germline V gene sequence: CDR1 KGHSH, CDR2 LQKENI. The CDR3 extends over 14 amino acids. The ends were cut back, 4 bases at V and 3 bases at J, with 13 bases in the middle. Written as DNA, the CDR3 is TGTGCCAGCTCACTCGGTCGCCCCCTCTACGAGCAGTACTTC. Protein: CASSLGRPLYEQYF.

V usage is TRBV28 and J usage is TRBJ2-4; a weak D match, TRBD2 (6 bases). This CDR3 has 14 residues. Germline V CDR1 and CDR2: MDHEN, SYDVKM. Deletions cut 6 bases from V and 4 bases from J, with 13 bases between. The CDR3 DNA sequence: TGTGCCAGCAGCCCACGGGGGTGGAAAAACATTCAGTACTTC. As protein: CASSPRGWKNIQYF.

In this sample, this clonotype turned up many times. The chain couples TRBV27 to TRBJ2-7, with TRBD1 matching over 8 bases. Germline lookup yields CDR1 MNHEY and CDR2 SMNVEV (reference sequence). The CDR3 totals 17 residues. V lost 6 bases to trimming and J lost 4 bases; unmatched junction nucleotides: 17. The CDR3 here is CASRRALVDRGLYEQYF. CDR3 DNA sequence: TGTGCCAGCAGAAGAGCTCTAGTAGACAGGGGTCTATACGAGCAGTACTTC.

This clonotype showed up just a few times. The rearrangement links TRBV28 to TRBJ2-2; TRBD2 might be the D (5 bases). Looked up from germline, CDR1 is MDHEN and CDR2 is SYDVKM. Trimming took 3 bases from V and 5 from J, leaving 10 bases between them. The CDR3 has 14 amino acids. For the CDR3, the DNA is TGTGCCAGCAGTTTTCCCCGGGAAACCGGGGAGCTGTTTTTT. This sequence encodes CASSFPRETGELFF.

Ten or more counts support this clonotype. The CDR3 loop reads CASSSAGGVTTEAFF. The CDR3 DNA reads TGTGCCAGCAGCTCAGCGGGGGGGGTGACTACTGAAGCTTTCTTT. The chain links TRBV6-1 to TRBJ1-1; a possible D gene is TRBD1 (5 bases). Trimming cost V 6 bases and J 5 bases, with 19 bases left between them. CDR3 length equals 15 residues. CDR1 is MNHNS, CDR2 SASEGT, per germline.

This clonotype was counted ten times or more. The chain has TRBV5-1 and TRBJ1-1; 8 bases fit TRBD1. Per germline, CDR1 SGHRS and CDR2 YFSETQ. CDR3 size: 13 residues. The V segment lost 5 bases and the J segment 4 bases; nucleotides outside the gene matches: 4. The CDR3 DNA sequence: TGCGCCAGCAGTTCGGGACAGGTCACTGAAGCTTTCTTT. This codes for CASSSGQVTEAFF.

This clonotype occurred many times. One end of the junction does not line up with germline, which may come from a read error. The chain carries TRBV5-1 and TRBJ2-7; D is uncertain. There are 13 residues in the CDR3. Germline V gene sequence: CDR1 SGHRS, CDR2 YFSETQ. The chain's CDR3 is CASSLTGPYEQYF. In DNA, the CDR3 is TGTGCCAGCAGCCTGACCGGTCCCTACGAGCAGTACTTC.

This clonotype has at least ten counts. At one end, the junction sequence differs from germline, possibly due to a read error. DNA for the CDR3: TGTGCCAGCTGGGGCAATACAGCCCTTCTCTTC. Its translation: CASWGNTALLF. This chain connects TRBV28 to TRBJ2-1, with D perhaps matching TRBD1 (5 bases). Germline CDR1 MDHEN, CDR2 SYDVKM. The CDR3 extends over 11 amino acids.

This clonotype was seen repeatedly, ten times or more. J is TRBJ2-2 and V is TRBV5-5; D possibly uses TRBD1 or TRBD2 (5 bases each). The germline V and J ends were trimmed by 5 bases and 0 bases, with 17 bases remaining between them. CDR1 and CDR2 from the germline V gene are SGHKS and YYEKEE (reference sequence). The CDR3 totals 17 residues. The CDR3 sequence: CASSIPARGANTGELFF. CDR3 in DNA: TGTGCCAGCAGTATCCCGGCCCGGGGCGCGAACACCGGGGAGCTGTTTTTT.

This chain joins TRBV7-2 and TRBJ2-5; D is undetermined. Trimming stripped 5 bases from V and 3 bases from J, with 10 bases between. Per germline, CDR1 SGHTA and CDR2 FQGNSA. CDR3 size: 13 residues. The chain's CDR3 is CASSRDWEETQYF. DNA of the CDR3: TGTGCCAGCAGCCGCGACTGGGAAGAGACCCAGTACTTC.

The table lists this clonotype with many counts. The chain uses TRBV10-3 and TRBJ1-2, with a weak D call TRBD1 (6 bases). Trimming removed 1 base from V and 3 bases from J, with 21 bases in between. Germline V CDR1 and CDR2: ENHRY, SYGVKD. CDR3 length: 18 residues. The CDR3 loop reads CAISEFQDLQGIDYGYTF. CDR3 bases: TGTGCCATCAGTGAGTTCCAAGACTTGCAGGGGATCGACTATGGCTACACCTTC.

This clonotype was counted at least ten times. This chain joins TRBV6-1 and TRBJ1-2; 9 bases align to TRBD1. CDR1 is MNHNS and CDR2 is SASEGT in the germline V gene. V lost 6 bases and J lost 4; bases outside the gene matches: 6. The CDR3 is 14 amino acids. CDR3 DNA sequence: TGTGCCAGCAGACAGGGGGCGAGGATCTATGGCTACACCTTC. Encoded protein: CASRQGARIYGYTF.

In its sample, this clonotype was seen many times. V and J are TRBV9 and TRBJ1-6; D gene unclear. V gave up 3 bases and J gave up 8 bases, with 12 bases separating them. CDR3 size: 14 residues. CDR1 and CDR2 from the germline V gene are SGDLS and YYNGEE. CDR3 sequence (DNA): TGTGCCAGCAGCGGGCCCCTTGTGGATTCACCCCTCCACTTT. This sequence encodes CASSGPLVDSPLHF.